This is a list of T cell receptor beta chains from one sample in a study of cytomegalovirus exposure and HLA in healthy donors. The protocol was immunoSEQ multiplex PCR, while the TCRdb copy is restricted to in-frame clones and leaves out a portion. Altogether more than 100,000 clones are present, around 63% being singletons, with the ten largest covering 10%. The specimen was PBMCs. These receptors originate from a man aged 35 to 55 in good health and CMV-seropositive. The CDR3 runs from the conserved cysteine through the conserved F or W. Fields, in order: clone size, D gene, CDR3 length, V gene, J gene, CDR3 protein, CDR3 DNA. A D gene is named only where the DNA matches it firmly. A clone size is listed for some rows: how often the clone was seen (once, few, many), or a class if it is expanded.

NA	NA	15	TRBV19	TRBJ1-1	CASSIFSPSTAEAFF	TGTGCCAGTAGTATTTTTTCGCCTAGCACCGCTGAAGCTTTCTTT
NA	TRBD1	14	TRBV5-5	TRBJ1-1	CASSPLGTGDEAFF	TGTGCCAGCAGCCCCCTCGGGACAGGGGATGAAGCTTTCTTT
NA	NA	12	TRBV15	TRBJ2-7	CATSNGGDEQYF	TGTGCCACCAGCAACGGGGGTGACGAGCAGTACTTC
NA	TRBD1	15	TRBV5-4	TRBJ1-6	CASSWGAGGNSPLHF	TGTGCCAGCAGCTGGGGTGCAGGGGGAAATTCACCCCTCCACTTT
NA	NA	15	TRBV15	TRBJ2-2	CATSGGFANTGELFF	TGTGCCACCAGCGGGGGGTTCGCGAACACCGGGGAGCTGTTTTTT
NA	NA	12	TRBV5-4	TRBJ2-7	CASSFLRTEVVF	TGTGCCAGCAGCTTCTTAAGGACTGAAGTGGTCTTC
NA	NA	14	TRBV29-1	TRBJ1-1	CSVELVTGGTEAFF	TGCAGCGTCGAATTGGTTACAGGCGGCACTGAAGCTTTCTTT
NA	NA	14	TRBV2	TRBJ2-1	CASSEWPNYNEQFF	TGTGCCAGCAGTGAATGGCCGAACTACAATGAGCAGTTCTTC
NA	NA	12	TRBV11-2	TRBJ2-7	CASSSGYYEQYF	TGTGCCAGCAGCTCAGGATACTACGAGCAGTACTTC
NA	NA	13	TRBV6-5	TRBJ1-6	CASRHPAASPLHF	TGTGCCAGCAGACACCCGGCGGCTTCACCCCTCCACTTT
NA	NA	13	TRBV28	TRBJ1-5	CASSFAVNQPQHF	TGTGCCAGCAGTTTCGCGGTTAATCAGCCCCAGCATTTT
NA	NA	14	TRBV13	TRBJ2-7	CASSLSGGVYEQYF	TGTGCCAGCAGCCTGTCGGGCGGGGTATACGAGCAGTACTTC
few	TRBD2	13	TRBV4-2	TRBJ2-1	CASSQTASGAQFF	TGTGCCAGCAGCCAGACCGCCAGCGGGGCGCAGTTCTTC
NA	NA	10	TRBV2	TRBJ2-7	CARAGNEQYF	TGTGCCAGGGCAGGGAACGAGCAGTACTTC
NA	NA	15	TRBV21-1	TRBJ2-3	CASRVETRGMDTQYF	TGTGCCAGCAGGGTTGAGACTAGGGGTATGGATACGCAGTATTTT
NA	TRBD2	16	TRBV4-2	TRBJ2-3	CASSFRTSGNTDTQYF	TGTGCCAGCAGCTTCAGGACTAGCGGAAACACAGATACGCAGTATTTT
few	TRBD1	14	TRBV27	TRBJ1-5	CASSLFGRGQPQHF	TGTGCCAGCAGTTTATTTGGCAGGGGGCAGCCCCAGCATTTT
NA	NA	13	TRBV27	TRBJ1-5	CASGPEGNQPQHF	TGTGCCAGCGGTCCGGAGGGCAATCAGCCCCAGCATTTT
once	NA	13	TRBV4-2	TRBJ1-2	CASSQNQETARTF	TGTGCCAGCAGCCAAAATCAAGAGACAGCGCGGACCTTC
NA	TRBD2	14	TRBV10-3	TRBJ2-7	CAISALAGGTEQYF	TGTGCCATCAGTGCCCTAGCGGGGGGTACCGAGCAGTACTTC
NA	TRBD2	15	TRBV7-9	TRBJ2-5	CASSDRGGGQETQYF	TGTGCCAGCAGCGACCGGGGGGGCGGACAAGAGACCCAGTACTTC
NA	TRBD2	15	TRBV5-1	TRBJ2-7	CASSSGGFGVYEQYF	TGCGCCAGCAGCTCCGGGGGGTTTGGGGTCTACGAGCAGTACTTC
few	TRBD2	16	TRBV6-1	TRBJ2-7	CASSDERGDAYYEQYF	TGTGCCAGCAGTGACGAGCGGGGGGACGCTTACTACGAGCAGTACTTC
few	TRBD1	14	TRBV4-2	TRBJ1-2	CASSRPGTGNGYTF	TGTGCCAGCAGCCGCCCCGGGACAGGGAATGGCTACACCTTC
few	NA	15	TRBV4-2	TRBJ1-2	CASSQETARNYGYTF	TGTGCCAGCAGCCAGGAGACAGCCAGGAACTATGGCTACACCTTC
NA	NA	13	TRBV5-1	TRBJ1-1	CASSVTGNTEAFF	TGCGCCAGCAGCGTGACAGGGAACACTGAAGCTTTCTTT
NA	NA	17	TRBV7-2	TRBJ2-5	CASSLGSSVSVGETQYF	TGTGCCAGCAGCTTAGGGAGTAGCGTATCGGTGGGAGAGACCCAGTACTTC
NA	NA	14	TRBV13	TRBJ2-7	CASSSGQRAYEQYF	TGTGCCAGCAGCTCCGGACAGAGGGCCTACGAGCAGTACTTC
NA	NA	14	TRBV7-9	TRBJ1-6	CASSPVNNNSPLHF	TGTGCCAGCAGCCCCGTAAATAATAATTCACCCCTCCACTTT
NA	TRBD2	13	TRBV7-3	TRBJ2-2	CASSRGGSGELFF	TGTGCCAGCAGCCGCGGGGGGTCCGGGGAGCTGTTTTTT
NA	TRBD1	15	TRBV27	TRBJ2-1	CASSFSGGAYNEQFF	TGTGCCAGCAGTTTTTCAGGGGGCGCCTACAATGAGCAGTTCTTC
NA	NA	15	TRBV12-5	TRBJ2-4	CALGVIQLAKNIQYF	TGTGCTCTGGGAGTTATTCAGTTAGCCAAAAACATTCAGTACTTC
NA	NA	14	TRBV4-2	TRBJ2-7	CASSQGAGFNEQYF	TGTGCCAGCAGCCAAGGGGCAGGTTTCAACGAGCAGTACTTC
few	NA	14	TRBV19	TRBJ2-1	CASSIQAYLDEQFF	TGTGCCAGTAGTATACAGGCTTACTTGGATGAGCAGTTCTTC
NA	NA	13	TRBV27	TRBJ1-2	CASSSIRQADYTF	TGTGCCAGCAGTTCCATTAGACAGGCGGACTACACCTTC
NA	NA	17	TRBV30	TRBJ2-6	CAWSPSRGSSGANVLTF	TGTGCCTGGAGCCCCAGCAGGGGAAGCTCTGGGGCCAACGTCCTGACTTTC
NA	NA	14	TRBV27	TRBJ2-7	CASSTGGGLHEQYF	TGTGCCAGCTCCACTGGGGGGGGGCTACACGAGCAGTACTTC
few	NA	16	TRBV14	TRBJ2-1	CASSQDGGSSYNEQFF	TGTGCCAGCAGCCAAGATGGCGGTTCCTCCTACAATGAGCAGTTCTTC
few	TRBD1	15	TRBV5-5	TRBJ1-5	CASSSRTGSNQPQHF	TGTGCCAGCAGCTCCCGGACAGGGAGCAATCAGCCCCAGCATTTT
NA	TRBD2	16	TRBV19	TRBJ2-5	CASSPGLAGFQETQYF	TGTGCCAGTAGTCCCGGACTAGCGGGGTTTCAAGAGACCCAGTACTTC
NA	TRBD2	15	TRBV28	TRBJ2-7	CASSLWASGSREQYF	TGTGCCAGCAGTTTATGGGCTAGCGGGAGCCGAGAGCAGTACTTC
NA	NA	15	TRBV9	TRBJ2-4	CASSVGDTAKNIQYF	TGTGCCAGCAGCGTAGGGGACACAGCCAAAAACATTCAGTACTTC
few	TRBD1	14	TRBV6-1	TRBJ1-2	CASSAIDRVYGYTF	TGTGCCAGCAGTGCCATAGACAGGGTCTATGGCTACACCTTC
NA	TRBD1	14	TRBV9	TRBJ2-7	CASSVGQGAYEQYF	TGTGCCAGCAGCGTCGGGCAGGGGGCTTACGAGCAGTACTTC
NA	TRBD2	17	TRBV7-2	TRBJ2-1	CASSYGTSLSSYNEQFF	TGTGCCAGCAGCTATGGGACTAGCCTCAGCTCCTACAATGAGCAGTTCTTC
NA	NA	11	TRBV9	TRBJ1-2	CASSSVYGYTF	TGTGCCAGCAGTTCCGTCTATGGCTACACCTTC